This T cell receptor (beta chain) was identified during a study of blood T cell repertoires in COVID-19. Study overall: Specimens from acute and convalescent COVID-19 originated in the United States, Italy and Spain. PBMCs, B-cell-depleted T cells, or T cells provided the cDNA or gDNA that made up the material.

From germline, CDR1 is MRHNA and CDR2 SNTAGT. This CDR3 region has 15 residues. Trimming took off 0 bases at V and 5 bases at J, with 10 bases between the two ends. In the original workflow: Amplification of reference gene primers provided the estimated nucleated cell counts. TCRdb keeps only in-frame clones here, not all; method: immunoSEQ multiplex PCR. The DNA gave D and trimming, while V, J and clone size come from that table. The sample shows 250,000 to 350,000 clones, around four fifths of them seen only once. The specimen sequenced was peripheral blood. This sequence originates from a woman aged 50 to 60 with acute or convalescent COVID-19. This rearrangement joins TRBV6-4 to TRBJ2-2; the D gene is possibly TRBD2 (5 bases). The CDR3, as DNA: TGTGCCAGCAGTGACTCAAGCCGGGAAACCGGGGAGCTGTTTTTT. It codes for CASSDSSRETGELFF.